Listed below are T cell receptor beta chains from one sample, sequenced in a study of cytomegalovirus exposure and HLA in healthy donors. Assay: immunoSEQ multiplex PCR; the TCRdb copy retains only in-frame clones and omits some. This sample's table reports about 140,000 clones. Sequenced material: PBMCs. These receptors were collected from a male donor in good health and CMV-seronegative. Each CDR3 is given with its conserved first and last residue. D genes are given only for firm matches.

v_gene	len	d_gene	j_gene	CDR3nt	CDR3aa
TRBV30	18	TRBD1	TRBJ2-3	TGTGCCTGGAGTGTCATCTCCGGGACAGCCTCCCCAGGGGATACGCAGTATTTT	CAWSVISGTASPGDTQYF
TRBV18	15	-	TRBJ2-1	TGTGCCAGCTCACCATTAGCGAACACCCACAATGAGCAGTTCTTC	CASSPLANTHNEQFF
TRBV19	14	TRBD1	TRBJ1-2	TGTGCCAGTAGAACCTCAGGGGGACGTGATGGCTACACCTTC	CASRTSGGRDGYTF
TRBV5-5	12	-	TRBJ2-7	TGTGCCAGCAGCTTGGCTCCCGGCGAGCAGTACTTC	CASSLAPGEQYF
TRBV5-1	15	-	TRBJ2-7	TGCGCCAGCAGCCGACGGGACTTTTCGGCCTACGAGCAGTACTTC	CASSRRDFSAYEQYF
TRBV27	14	-	TRBJ2-7	TGTGCCAGCAGTTTGAGGGAAAATGGGAACGAGCAGTACTTC	CASSLRENGNEQYF
TRBV19	16	TRBD1	TRBJ1-2	TGTGCCAGTAGTCCTGAGAGGACAGGGGGCGGTCTTGGCTACACCTTC	CASSPERTGGGLGYTF
TRBV6-5	11	-	TRBJ2-3	TGTGCCAGCGCGGGCACAGATACGCAGTATTTT	CASAGTDTQYF
TRBV6-5	11	-	TRBJ2-5	TGTGCCAGCAGACACAGAGAGACCCAGTACTTC	CASRHRETQYF
TRBV5-4	17	TRBD2	TRBJ2-7	TGTGCCAGCAGCCCCGGGACTAGCGGGAGGATCGTCGACGAGCAGTACTTC	CASSPGTSGRIVDEQYF
TRBV13	12	-	TRBJ1-2	TGTGCCAGCAGCTTAAGGGGCGCTGGCTACACCTTC	CASSLRGAGYTF
TRBV7-6	14	-	TRBJ1-6	TGTGCCAGCAGCCAGGCAGGTGGGAATTCACCCCTCCACTTT	CASSQAGGNSPLHF
TRBV27	15	-	TRBJ1-6	TGTGCCAGCAGTTTATCGATTGCGACCCAGGTACCCCTCCACTTT	CASSLSIATQVPLHF
TRBV5-1	14	TRBD1	TRBJ2-7	TGCGCCAGCGGAGAGATGGGACAGGGGTCCGAGCAGTACTTC	CASGEMGQGSEQYF
TRBV30	12	-	TRBJ2-5	TGTGCCTTGGAGGGTCGTCGGGAGACCCAGTACTTC	CALEGRRETQYF
TRBV4-2	16	TRBD1	TRBJ1-3	TGTGCCAGCAGCCGCGACAGGGGGCATTCTGGAAACACCATATATTTT	CASSRDRGHSGNTIYF
TRBV11-1	14	-	TRBJ2-7	TGTGCCAGCTCAAGGAGCGGTTCCTCCTACGAGCAGTACTTC	CASSRSGSSYEQYF
TRBV9	15	-	TRBJ2-7	TGTGCCAGCAGCACTATGGGAGGACGAGTGGGCGAGCAGTACTTC	CASSTMGGRVGEQYF
TRBV28	14	-	TRBJ1-4	TGTGCCAGCAGCCTGGGGGGTCAGGTTGAAAAACTGTTTTTT	CASSLGGQVEKLFF
TRBV18	17	-	TRBJ1-3	TGTGCCAGCTCACCACTACAGGGAGCGAGTAACGGAAACACCATATATTTT	CASSPLQGASNGNTIYF
TRBV28	17	TRBD1	TRBJ2-6	TGTGCCAGCACCGGGACAGGAGGGATCTCTGGGGCCAACGTCCTGACTTTC	CASTGTGGISGANVLTF
TRBV28	14	TRBD2	TRBJ2-7	TGTGCCAGCAGAAGCGGGGAGCCTACCTACGAGCAGTACTTC	CASRSGEPTYEQYF
TRBV29-1	17	TRBD1	TRBJ2-5	TGCAGCGTTGAAATGGGACAGGGGGCTTATCTCGGGGAGACCCAGTACTTC	CSVEMGQGAYLGETQYF
TRBV4-2	15	TRBD1	TRBJ2-3	TGTGCCAGCAGCCGCCCGGGACAGGGCACAGATACGCAGTATTTT	CASSRPGQGTDTQYF
TRBV27	15	-	TRBJ2-7	TGTGCCAGCAGTTTAACAGGCCAGGGCTCCTACGAGCAGTACTTC	CASSLTGQGSYEQYF
TRBV15	14	-	TRBJ2-7	TGTGCCACCAGCGGGCAGCGGGCTTTCTACGAGCAGTACTTC	CATSGQRAFYEQYF